The clone carrying this TCR beta chain was seen at least ten times. No antigen is known for it. Authors of the study amplified TCR beta CDR3 regions from RNA transcripts. HTBI primers were the set used in a first-round RT-PCR of the TCR CDR3. Using its own MiXCR run on the multiplex PCR reads, TCRdb lists one record per CDR3 protein. Of 490,000 or so distinct CDR3 sequences in the sample, approximately 48% are singletons; the top ten hold approximately 44%. The CDR3 consists of 16 residues. The V end lost 0 bases, the J end lost 1 base, and 13 bases lay between the germline ends. The germline CDR1 and CDR2 sequences are SGHNT and YYREEE (reference sequence). Each diagnosis was grounded in clinical symptoms, serum thyroxine and TRAb, thyroid ultrasound, and orbital computed tomography. The data were obtained in a study of T cells in Graves' hyperthyroidism and ophthalmopathy. Findings and caveats of the study: Model-based prediction identified ophthalmopathy a median approximately 6.2 months prior to its onset.

The sequencing input was peripheral blood or thyroid tissue (not recorded which). The rearrangement uses TRBV5-4 and TRBJ2-5, with D perhaps TRBD1 or TRBD2 (5 bases each). The sequence came from an adult woman with Graves' disease, either hyperthyroidism or ophthalmopathy (not recorded which). CDR3 in amino acids: CASSLGGSEAQETQYF. CDR3 DNA sequence: TGTGCCAGCAGCTTGGGGGGGTCAGAGGCCCAAGAGACCCAGTACTTC. The entire variable domain, with the rest obtained from reference TRBV5-4 and TRBJ2-5, is as follows: ETGVTQSPTHLIKTRGQQVTLRCSSQSGHNTVSWYQQALGQGPQFIFQYYREEENGRGNFPPRFSGLQFPNYSSELNVNALELDDSALYLCASSLGGSEAQETQYFGPGTRLLVL.